This TCR beta chain appears in the sequencing data of a study of blood T cell repertoires in COVID-19. In germline, CDR1 is SSHAT, CDR2 FNYEAQ (reference sequence). The V and J ends lost 1 base and 0 bases respectively, with 8 bases between them. The CDR3 sequence is 15 residues long. In the source study's methods: Nucleated cell number was recorded as an estimate derived from reference gene primer amplification. Assay: immunoSEQ multiplex PCR; the TCRdb copy retains only in-frame clones and omits some. V and J calls and clone size are given by that table; D and trimming were obtained from the DNA. The sample consists of roughly 380,000 clones, 81% of them appearing once.

The genes are TRBV7-7 and TRBJ2-3, with unresolved D. The source of this sequence is a human donor with acute or convalescent COVID-19. The donor label of this sample is uncertain. The material sequenced was peripheral blood. In nucleotides, the CDR3 is TGTGCCAGCAGCTTAGGCGTTCTCAGCACAGATACGCAGTATTTT. This sequence encodes CASSLGVLSTDTQYF.